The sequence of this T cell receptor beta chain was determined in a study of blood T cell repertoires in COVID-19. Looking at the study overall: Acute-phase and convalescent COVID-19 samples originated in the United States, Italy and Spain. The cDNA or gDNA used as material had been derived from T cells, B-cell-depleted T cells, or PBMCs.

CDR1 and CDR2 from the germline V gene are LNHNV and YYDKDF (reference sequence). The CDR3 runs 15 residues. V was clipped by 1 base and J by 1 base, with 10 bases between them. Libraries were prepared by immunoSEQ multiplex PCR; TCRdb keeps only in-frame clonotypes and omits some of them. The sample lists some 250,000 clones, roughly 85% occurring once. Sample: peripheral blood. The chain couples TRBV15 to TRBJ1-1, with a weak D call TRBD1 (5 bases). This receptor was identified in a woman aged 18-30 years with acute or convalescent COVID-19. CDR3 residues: CATSRGGGKNTEAFF. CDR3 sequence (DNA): TGTGCCACCAGCAGAGGGGGCGGGAAGAACACTGAAGCTTTCTTT.